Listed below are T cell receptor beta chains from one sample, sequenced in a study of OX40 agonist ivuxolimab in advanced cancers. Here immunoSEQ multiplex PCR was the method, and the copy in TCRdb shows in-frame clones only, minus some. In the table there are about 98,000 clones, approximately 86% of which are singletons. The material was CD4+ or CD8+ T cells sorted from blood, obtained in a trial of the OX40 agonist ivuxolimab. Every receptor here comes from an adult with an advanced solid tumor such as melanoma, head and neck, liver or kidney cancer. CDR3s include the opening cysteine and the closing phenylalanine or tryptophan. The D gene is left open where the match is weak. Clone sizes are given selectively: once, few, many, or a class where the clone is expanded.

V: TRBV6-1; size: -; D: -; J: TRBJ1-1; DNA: TGTGCCACCGGGGCCGCCTGGGACACTGAAGCTTTCTTT; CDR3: CATGAAWDTEAFF
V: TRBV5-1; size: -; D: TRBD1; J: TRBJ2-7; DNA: TGCGCCAGCAGCTTGGGGGACAGGGCCTACGAGCAGTACTTC; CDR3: CASSLGDRAYEQYF
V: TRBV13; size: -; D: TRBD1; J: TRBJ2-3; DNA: TGTGCCAGCAGCTTAGGGACAGGGGGTCGCACAGATACGCAGTATTTT; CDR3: CASSLGTGGRTDTQYF
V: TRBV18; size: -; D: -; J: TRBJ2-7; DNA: TGTGCCAGCTCACCGAAGGACAGCCCCTACGAGCAGTACTTC; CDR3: CASSPKDSPYEQYF
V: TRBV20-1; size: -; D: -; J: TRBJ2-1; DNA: TGCAGTGCCGCCTACAATGAGCAGTTCTTC; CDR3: CSAAYNEQFF
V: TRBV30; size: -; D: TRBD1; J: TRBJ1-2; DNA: TGTGCCTGGAGTCCCGGGACAGACTTAGGCTACACCTTC; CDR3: CAWSPGTDLGYTF
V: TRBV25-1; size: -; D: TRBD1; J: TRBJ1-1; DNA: TGTGCCAGCAGTGCATTGGACAGGGGGGTCACTGAAGCTTTCTTT; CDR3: CASSALDRGVTEAFF
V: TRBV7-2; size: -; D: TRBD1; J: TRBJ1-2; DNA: TGTGCCAGCAGCCCCCGCGCCAGGGGGAGACCCTTCTACACCTTC; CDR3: CASSPRARGRPFYTF
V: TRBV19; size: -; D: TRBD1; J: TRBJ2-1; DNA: TGTGCCAGTAGCACCTCCGGACAGGGGAGAAATGAGCAGTTCTTC; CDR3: CASSTSGQGRNEQFF
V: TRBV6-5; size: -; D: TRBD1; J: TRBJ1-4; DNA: TGTGCCAGCAGGGGAGGACAGGGGACCTATGAAAAACTGTTTTTT; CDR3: CASRGGQGTYEKLFF
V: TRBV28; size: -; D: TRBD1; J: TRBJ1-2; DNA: TGTGCCAGCAGTCCCCAGGGGGAAGGCTACACCTTC; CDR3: CASSPQGEGYTF
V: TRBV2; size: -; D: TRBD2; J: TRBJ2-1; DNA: TGTGCCAGCAGGGCGGGAGAATCCTACAATGAGCAGTTCTTC; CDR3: CASRAGESYNEQFF
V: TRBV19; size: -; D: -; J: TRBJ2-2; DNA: TGTGCCAGTAGTATAGGGGGCAACACCGGGGAGCTGTTTTTT; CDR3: CASSIGGNTGELFF
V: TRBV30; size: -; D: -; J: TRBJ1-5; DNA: TGTGCCTGGAGTGTACAAAACAATCAGCCCCAGCATTTT; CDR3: CAWSVQNNQPQHF
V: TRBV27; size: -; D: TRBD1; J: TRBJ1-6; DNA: TGTGCCAGCAGTCGAAGGGACAGGGGAGATTCACCCCTCCACTTT; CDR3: CASSRRDRGDSPLHF
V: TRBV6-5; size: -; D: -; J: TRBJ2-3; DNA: TGTGCCAGCACGGACCGTTGGTCAGATACGCAGTATTTT; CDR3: CASTDRWSDTQYF
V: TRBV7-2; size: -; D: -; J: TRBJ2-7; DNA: TGTGCCAGCAGCTTTAGAGGCTACGAGCAGTACTTC; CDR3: CASSFRGYEQYF
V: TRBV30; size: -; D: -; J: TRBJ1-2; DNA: TGTGCCTGCCGGGCCCTATATGGCTACACCTTC; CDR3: CACRALYGYTF
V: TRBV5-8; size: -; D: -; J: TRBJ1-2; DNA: TGTGCCAGCAGCTTACAGGGAGGACCTGGCTACACCTTC; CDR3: CASSLQGGPGYTF
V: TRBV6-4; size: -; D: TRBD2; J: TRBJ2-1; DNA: TGTGCCAGCAGTGTGACGGGAGGGGGTGAGCAGTTCTTC; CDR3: CASSVTGGGEQFF
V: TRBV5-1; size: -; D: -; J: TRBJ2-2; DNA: TGCGCCAGCAGCATAGACAGTCCCGCGAACACCGGGGAGCTGTTTTTT; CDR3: CASSIDSPANTGELFF
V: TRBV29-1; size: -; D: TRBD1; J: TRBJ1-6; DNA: TGCAGCGTCCGCTCAGGGGGGGGCAATTCACCCCTCCACTTT; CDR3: CSVRSGGGNSPLHF
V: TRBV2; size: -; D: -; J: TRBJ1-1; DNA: TGTGCCAGCAGTAAACAAGGAGCGAACACTGAAGCTTTCTTT; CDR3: CASSKQGANTEAFF
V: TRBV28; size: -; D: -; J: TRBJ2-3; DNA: TGTGCCAGCAGTGCGGTTAGAGATACGCAGTATTTT; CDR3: CASSAVRDTQYF
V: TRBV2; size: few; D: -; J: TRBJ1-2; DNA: TGTGCCAGCACCCGAGGGGAGGCCTACCCCAGCTACACCTTC; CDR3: CASTRGEAYPSYTF
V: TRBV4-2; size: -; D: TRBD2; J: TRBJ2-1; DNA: TGTGCCAGCAGCGGGGGACTAGCGGGAGCCTCCTCCTACAATGAGCAGTTCTTC; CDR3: CASSGGLAGASSYNEQFF
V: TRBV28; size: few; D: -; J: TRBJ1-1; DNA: TGTGCCAGCAGTCCCGGACAGCTCAACACTGAAGCTTTCTTT; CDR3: CASSPGQLNTEAFF
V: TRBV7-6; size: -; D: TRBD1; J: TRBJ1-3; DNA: TGTGCCAGCAGCCCGGGACAGGGGTATTTCACCATATATTTT; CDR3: CASSPGQGYFTIYF
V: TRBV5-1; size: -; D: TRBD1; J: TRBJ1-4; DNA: TGCGCCAGCAGCTTGGGACAGGGAAGGTTTGGGGAAAAACTGTTTTTT; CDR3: CASSLGQGRFGEKLFF
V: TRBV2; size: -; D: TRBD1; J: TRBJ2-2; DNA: TGTGCCAGCCGGACAGGTGGGGCAGGGGAGCTGTTTTTT; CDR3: CASRTGGAGELFF
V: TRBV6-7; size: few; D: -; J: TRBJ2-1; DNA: -; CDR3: CASSSRQVAPGSEFF
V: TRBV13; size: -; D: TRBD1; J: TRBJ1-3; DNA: TGTGCCAGCAGCTTAGGGGGACAGGGGCCTGGAAACACCATATATTTT; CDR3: CASSLGGQGPGNTIYF
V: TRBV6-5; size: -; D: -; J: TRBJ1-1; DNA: TGTGCCAGCAGTTACTCGTGGGCACAGGGTTTGGAAGCTTTCTTT; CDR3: CASSYSWAQGLEAFF
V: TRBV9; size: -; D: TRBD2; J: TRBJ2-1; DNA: TGTGCCAGCACCCCCAGGGACTACCTTGGTAATGAGCAGTTCTTC; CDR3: CASTPRDYLGNEQFF
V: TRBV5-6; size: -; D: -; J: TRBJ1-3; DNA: TGTGCCAGCAGCTTGGTATCTGGAAACACCATATATTTT; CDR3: CASSLVSGNTIYF
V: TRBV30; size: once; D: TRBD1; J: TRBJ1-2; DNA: TGTGCCTACCTTGGGGCAGGGGGATATGGCTACACCTTC; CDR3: CAYLGAGGYGYTF
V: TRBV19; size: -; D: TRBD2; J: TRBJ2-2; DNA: TGTGCCAGTAGTACTAGCGGTAACACCGGGGAGCTGTTTTTT; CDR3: CASSTSGNTGELFF
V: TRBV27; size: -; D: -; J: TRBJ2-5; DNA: TGTGCCAGCAGTTTTCGGGACGGGGAGACCCAGTACTTC; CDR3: CASSFRDGETQYF
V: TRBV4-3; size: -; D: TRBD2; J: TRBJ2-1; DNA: TGCGCCAGCAGCCGTACTTGGGAGCCGGGGAGGGATGAGCAGTTCTTC; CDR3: CASSRTWEPGRDEQFF
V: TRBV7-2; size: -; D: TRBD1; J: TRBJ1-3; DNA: TGTGCCAGCAGCACACAGGGGGCGCCTGGAAACACCATATATTTT; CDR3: CASSTQGAPGNTIYF
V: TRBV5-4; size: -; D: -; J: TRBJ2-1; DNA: TGTGCCAGCAGCTTGGACCAAAGACGGGACAATGAGCAGTTCTTC; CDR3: CASSLDQRRDNEQFF
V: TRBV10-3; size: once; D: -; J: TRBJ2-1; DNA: TGTGCCATCAGTGAGTCGTCTTTGCTCGGTGAGCAGTTCTTC; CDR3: CAISESSLLGEQFF
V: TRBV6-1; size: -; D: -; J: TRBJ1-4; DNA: TGTGCCAGCATCGCAAGGGGGTTTAATGAAAAACTGTTTTTT; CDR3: CASIARGFNEKLFF
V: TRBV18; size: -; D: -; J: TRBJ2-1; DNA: TGTGCCAGCTCAAGGACGGCTTACAATGAGCAGTTCTTC; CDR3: CASSRTAYNEQFF
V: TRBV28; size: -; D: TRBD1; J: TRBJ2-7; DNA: TGTGCCAGCAGCTGGACAGGGTATAACGAGCAGTACTTC; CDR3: CASSWTGYNEQYF
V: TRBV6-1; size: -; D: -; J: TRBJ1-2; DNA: TGTGCCAGCAGTGAAGGTGCCAGAAACTATGGCTACACCTTC; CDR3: CASSEGARNYGYTF
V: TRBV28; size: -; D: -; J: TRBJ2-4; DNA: TGTGCCAGCAGTTTATTTCGGAGGCCCTCGGACTTC; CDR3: CASSLFRRPSDF
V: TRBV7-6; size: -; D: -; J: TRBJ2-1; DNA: TGTGCCAGCAGCCGTGGGGGAATCCTTAGGAATGAGCAGTTCTTC; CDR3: CASSRGGILRNEQFF
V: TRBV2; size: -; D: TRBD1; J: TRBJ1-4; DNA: TGTGCCAGCCTTCCGGGACAGGCCTACCCTACTAATGAAAAACTGTTTTTT; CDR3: CASLPGQAYPTNEKLFF
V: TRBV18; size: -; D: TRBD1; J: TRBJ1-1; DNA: TGTGCCAGCTCACCGAGGACAGGGTGGGACACTGAAGCTTTCTTT; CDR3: CASSPRTGWDTEAFF
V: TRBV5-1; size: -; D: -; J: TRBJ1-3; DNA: TGCGCCAGCAGCCTCTCAGGGGCATCCTCTGGAAACACCATATATTTT; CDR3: CASSLSGASSGNTIYF
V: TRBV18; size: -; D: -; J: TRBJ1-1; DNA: TGTGCCAGCTCACCAGGGACCGCCGGAGACACTGAAGCTTTCTTT; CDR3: CASSPGTAGDTEAFF
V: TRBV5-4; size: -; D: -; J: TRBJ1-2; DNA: TGTGCCAGCAGCCTACAGGGATCGGATGGCTACACCTTC; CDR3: CASSLQGSDGYTF
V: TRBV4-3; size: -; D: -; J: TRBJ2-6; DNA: TGCGCCAGCAGCCAAGATATAACGACAGGTCGATCCTCTGGGGCCAACGTCCTGACTTTC; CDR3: CASSQDITTGRSSGANVLTF
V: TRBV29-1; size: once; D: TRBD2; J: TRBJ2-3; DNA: TGCAGCGTCCCGGGGGTAGCGGGAGTCGTAGATACGCAGTATTTT; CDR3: CSVPGVAGVVDTQYF
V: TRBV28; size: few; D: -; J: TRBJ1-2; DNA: TGTGCCAGTGCCGGACAGAACTATGGCTACACCTTC; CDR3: CASAGQNYGYTF